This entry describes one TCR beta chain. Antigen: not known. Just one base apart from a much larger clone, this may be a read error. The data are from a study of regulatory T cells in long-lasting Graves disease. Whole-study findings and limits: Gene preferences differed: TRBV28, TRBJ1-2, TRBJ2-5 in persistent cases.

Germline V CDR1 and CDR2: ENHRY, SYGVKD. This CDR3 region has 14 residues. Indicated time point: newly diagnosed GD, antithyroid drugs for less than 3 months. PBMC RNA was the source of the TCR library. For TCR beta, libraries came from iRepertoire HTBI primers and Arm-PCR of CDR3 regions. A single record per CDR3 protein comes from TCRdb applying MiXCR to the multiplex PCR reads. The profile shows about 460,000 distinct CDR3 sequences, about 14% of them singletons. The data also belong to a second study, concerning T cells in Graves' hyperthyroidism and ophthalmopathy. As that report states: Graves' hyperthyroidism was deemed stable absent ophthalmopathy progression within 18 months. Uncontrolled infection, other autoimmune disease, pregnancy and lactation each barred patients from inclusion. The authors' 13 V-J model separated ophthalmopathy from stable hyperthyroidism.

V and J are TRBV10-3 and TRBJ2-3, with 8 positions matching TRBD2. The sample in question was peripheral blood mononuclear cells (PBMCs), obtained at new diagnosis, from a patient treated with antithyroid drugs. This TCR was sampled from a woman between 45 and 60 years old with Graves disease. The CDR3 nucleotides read TGTGCCATCGGTGATAGCGGGAACACAGATACGCAGTATTTT. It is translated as CAIGDSGNTDTQYF.